Listed below are T cell receptor beta chains from one sample, sequenced in a study of blood T cell repertoires in COVID-19. The repertoire was sequenced with immunoSEQ multiplex PCR; TCRdb's copy has only in-frame clones and lacks some. Of tens of thousands of clones listed, around 80% are singletons. The sequencing sample was made of peripheral blood. These receptors were obtained from a man between 60 and 75 years old with acute or convalescent COVID-19. CDR3s include the opening cysteine and the closing phenylalanine or tryptophan. A D gene is named only where the DNA matches it firmly. Where a row states a size, it is once, few, many or the class of an expanded clone; other rows omit it.

TRBJ2-7 | NA | TRBV25-1 | TRBD2 | 14 | TGTGCCAGCAGTATGGGGACTAGCGGGGTCGAGCAGTACTTC | CASSMGTSGVEQYF
TRBJ2-3 | NA | TRBV7-8 | TRBD2 | 16 | TGTGCCAGCAGCTTTATAGCGGGGGGAATCACAGATACGCAGTATTTT | CASSFIAGGITDTQYF
TRBJ1-4 | NA | TRBV7-9 | NA | 15 | TGTGCCAGCAGCTTTCGTGGGGAGCCTAATGAAAAACTGTTTTTT | CASSFRGEPNEKLFF
TRBJ1-2 | NA | TRBV27 | NA | 14 | TGTGCCAGCAGCCCGACTGTCCCCCTACTCGGCTACACCTTC | CASSPTVPLLGYTF
TRBJ2-2 | NA | TRBV7-8 | NA | 13 | TGTGCCAGCAGCCCTAGACCCCGCGGGGAGCTGTTTTTT | CASSPRPRGELFF
TRBJ2-1 | NA | TRBV7-9 | TRBD2 | 15 | TGTGCCAGCAGCTTACAAGCGGGGATTGGCAATGAGCAGTTCTTC | CASSLQAGIGNEQFF
TRBJ1-1 | NA | TRBV2 | NA | 15 | TGTGCCAGCAGTTCTCAGGGTAGTTGGAACACTGAAGCTTTCTTT | CASSSQGSWNTEAFF
TRBJ2-1 | NA | TRBV6-2/TRBV6-3 | NA | 14 | TGTGCCAGCAGCCCGACCGCGCCCCGGGATGAGCAGTTCTTC | CASSPTAPRDEQFF
TRBJ2-2 | NA | TRBV28 | NA | 16 | TGTGCCAGCAGAGGGGGACGGACCTTCCTGACCGGGGAGCTGTTTTTT | CASRGGRTFLTGELFF
TRBJ1-1 | NA | TRBV29-1 | NA | 13 | TGCAGCGCCCAGGGAGGGGGGTACATTGAAGCTTTCTTT | CSAQGGGYIEAFF
TRBJ1-2 | NA | TRBV4-2 | TRBD1 | 18 | TGTGCCAGCAGCCCTCGGACAGGGGTGATCACTACTAACTATGGCTACACCTTC | CASSPRTGVITTNYGYTF
TRBJ2-1 | NA | TRBV6-5 | NA | 15 | TGTGCCAGCAGTCGAACCGGGTCTGCTGTAAATGAGCAGTTCTTC | CASSRTGSAVNEQFF
TRBJ1-6 | NA | TRBV6-5 | TRBD1 | 14 | TGTGCCAGCAGGGGACAGGGCGTAAATTCACCCCTCCACTTT | CASRGQGVNSPLHF
TRBJ2-5 | NA | TRBV3-1/TRBV3-2 | TRBD1 | 15 | TGTGCCAGCAGCCACCCGGACAGGGTGTATGAGACCCAGTACTTC | CASSHPDRVYETQYF
TRBJ2-3 | NA | TRBV2 | NA | 15 | TGTGCCAGCAAAGGAATTAGCCCCCCCGGAGATACGCAGTATTTT | CASKGISPPGDTQYF
TRBJ2-5 | NA | TRBV5-1 | NA | 15 | TGCGCCAGCAGCCCAACTCAGGTTAGCCAAGAGACCCAGTACTTC | CASSPTQVSQETQYF
TRBJ2-1 | NA | TRBV6-5 | NA | 14 | TGTGCCAGCAGTCCGCGCGATACCTACAATGAGCAGTTCTTC | CASSPRDTYNEQFF
TRBJ1-1 | NA | TRBV4-1 | NA | 13 | TGCGCCAGCAGCCCAGTAACACAGGTCGTAGCTTTCTTT | CASSPVTQVVAFF
TRBJ1-6 | few | TRBV2 | NA | 13 | TGTGCCAGCAGTGTGTATAATAATTCACCCCTCCACTTT | CASSVYNNSPLHF
TRBJ2-5 | NA | TRBV4-3 | NA | 16 | TGCGCCAGCAGCCTTGGGGGGGCCGGGTCGGCAGAGACCCAGTACTTC | CASSLGGAGSAETQYF
TRBJ1-1 | NA | TRBV2 | NA | 17 | TGTGCCAGCAGCCCCCAGGGGTCGACCTCCAGGAACACTGAAGCTTTCTTT | CASSPQGSTSRNTEAFF
TRBJ1-5 | NA | TRBV19 | NA | 13 | TGTGCCAGTAGTTCTTACAGGAATCAGCCCCAGCATTTT | CASSSYRNQPQHF
TRBJ1-6 | NA | TRBV28 | NA | 12 | TGTGCCAGCAGTTTGCGGGTTTCACCCCTCCACTTT | CASSLRVSPLHF
TRBJ2-7 | NA | TRBV2 | TRBD1 | 15 | TGTGCCAGCAAACCCGGGACAGGGGTGTTCTACGAGCAGTACTTC | CASKPGTGVFYEQYF
TRBJ2-1 | NA | TRBV18 | NA | 16 | TGTGCCAGCTCACCACCCTCCCGGTCGTTTTACAATGAGCAGTTCTTC | CASSPPSRSFYNEQFF
TRBJ1-4 | NA | TRBV6-1 | TRBD1 | 16 | TGTGCCAGCAGTGATCCCCTCGGGACAGGGAATGAAAAACTGTTTTTT | CASSDPLGTGNEKLFF